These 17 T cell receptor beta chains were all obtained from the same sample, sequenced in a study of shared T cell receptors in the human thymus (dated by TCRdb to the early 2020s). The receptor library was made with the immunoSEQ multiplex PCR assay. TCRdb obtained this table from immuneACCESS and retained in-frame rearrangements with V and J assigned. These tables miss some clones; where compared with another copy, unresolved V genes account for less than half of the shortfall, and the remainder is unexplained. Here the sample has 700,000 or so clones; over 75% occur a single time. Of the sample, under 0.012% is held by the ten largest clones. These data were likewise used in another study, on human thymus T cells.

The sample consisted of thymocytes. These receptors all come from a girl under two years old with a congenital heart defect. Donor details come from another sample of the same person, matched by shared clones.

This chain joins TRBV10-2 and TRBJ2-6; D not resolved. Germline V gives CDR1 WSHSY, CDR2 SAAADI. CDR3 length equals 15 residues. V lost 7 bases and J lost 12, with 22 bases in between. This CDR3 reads CASIPQPLYNGVLTF. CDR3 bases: TGCGCCAGCATTCCCCAACCCCTATATAACGGCGTCCTGACTTTC.

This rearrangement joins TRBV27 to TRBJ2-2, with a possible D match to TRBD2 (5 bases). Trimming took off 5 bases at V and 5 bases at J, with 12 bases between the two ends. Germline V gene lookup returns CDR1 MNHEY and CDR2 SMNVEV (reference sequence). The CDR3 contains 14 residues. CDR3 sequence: CASSPDPGTGELFF. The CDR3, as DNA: TGTGCCAGCAGTCCCGATCCGGGGACCGGGGAGCTGTTTTTT.

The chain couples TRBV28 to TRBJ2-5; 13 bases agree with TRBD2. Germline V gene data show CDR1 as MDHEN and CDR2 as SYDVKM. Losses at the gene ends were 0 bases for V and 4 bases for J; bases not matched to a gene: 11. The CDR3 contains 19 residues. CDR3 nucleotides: TGTGCCAGCAGTTTATGCGCTCGCGGACTAGCGGGGGAAGGAGAGACCCAGTACTTC. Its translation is CASSLCARGLAGEGETQYF.

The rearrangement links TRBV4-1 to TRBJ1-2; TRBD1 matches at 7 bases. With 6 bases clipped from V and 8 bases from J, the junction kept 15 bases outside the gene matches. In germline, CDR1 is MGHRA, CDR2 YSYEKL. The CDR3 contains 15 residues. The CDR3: CASRRFDRENKGYTF. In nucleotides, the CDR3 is TGCGCCAGCAGACGCTTCGACAGGGAGAATAAAGGCTACACCTTC.

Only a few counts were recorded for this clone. The DNA for the CDR3 is TGTGCCAGCAAAACAGCGAACACCGGGGAGCTGTTTTTT. It codes for CASKTANTGELFF. This chain connects TRBV6-5 to TRBJ2-2, with D unresolved. Germline CDR1 MNHEY, CDR2 SVGAGI. Trimming pared 7 bases from V and 0 bases from J, leaving 6 bases between. The CDR3 covers 13 residues.

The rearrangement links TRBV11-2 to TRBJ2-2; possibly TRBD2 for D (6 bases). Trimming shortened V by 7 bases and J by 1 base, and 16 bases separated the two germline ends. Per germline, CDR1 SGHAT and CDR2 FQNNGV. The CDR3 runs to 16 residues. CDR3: CASTYGGTENTGELFF. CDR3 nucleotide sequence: TGTGCCAGCACCTATGGGGGGACGGAGAACACCGGGGAGCTGTTTTTT.

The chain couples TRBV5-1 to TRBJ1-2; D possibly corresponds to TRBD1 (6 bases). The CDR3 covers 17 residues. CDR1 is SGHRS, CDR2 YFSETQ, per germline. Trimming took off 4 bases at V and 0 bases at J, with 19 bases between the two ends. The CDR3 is CASSKGQRLLANYGYTF. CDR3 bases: TGCGCCAGCAGCAAGGGACAACGGCTGCTAGCTAACTATGGCTACACCTTC. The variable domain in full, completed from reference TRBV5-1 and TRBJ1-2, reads KAGVTQTPRYLIKTRGQQVTLSCSPISGHRSVSWYQQTPGQGLQFLFEYFSETQRNKGNFPGRFSGRQFSNSRSEMNVSTLELGDSALYLCASSKGQRLLANYGYTFGSGTRLTVV.

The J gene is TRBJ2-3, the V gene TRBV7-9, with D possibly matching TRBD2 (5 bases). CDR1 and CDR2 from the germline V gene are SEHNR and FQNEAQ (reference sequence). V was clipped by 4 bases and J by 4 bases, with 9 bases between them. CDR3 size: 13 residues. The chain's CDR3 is CASSSLVADTQYF. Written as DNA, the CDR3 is TGTGCCAGCAGCTCACTAGTAGCAGATACGCAGTATTTT.

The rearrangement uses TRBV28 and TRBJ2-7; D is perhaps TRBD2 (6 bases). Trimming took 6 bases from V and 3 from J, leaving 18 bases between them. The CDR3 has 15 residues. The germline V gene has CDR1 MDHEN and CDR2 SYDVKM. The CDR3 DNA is TGTGCCAGCAGCCCTAACGGGGGAGAGGACTACGAGCAGTACTTC. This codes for CASSPNGGEDYEQYF. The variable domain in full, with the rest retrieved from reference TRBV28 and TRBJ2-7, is DVKVTQSSRYLVKRTGEKVFLECVQDMDHENMFWYRQDPGLGLRLIYFSYDVKMKEKGDIPEGYSVSREKKERFSLILESASTNQTSMYLCASSPNGGEDYEQYFGPGTRLTVT.

CDR3 region: CASRTGLAGENEQFF. The CDR3 coding sequence is TGTGCCAGCAGAACTGGACTAGCGGGGGAAAATGAGCAGTTCTTC. The chain employs TRBV6-1 and TRBJ2-1; TRBD2 matches 13 bases. Germline V gene sequence: CDR1 MNHNS, CDR2 SASEGT. The length of the CDR3 is 15 residues. V shed 6 bases, J shed 7 bases, and the junction held 6 bases outside the gene matches.

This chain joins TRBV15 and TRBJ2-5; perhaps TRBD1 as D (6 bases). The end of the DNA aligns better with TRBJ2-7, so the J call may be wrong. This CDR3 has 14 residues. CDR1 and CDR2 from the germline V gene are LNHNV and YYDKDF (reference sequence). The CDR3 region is CATSRSGHTYEQYF. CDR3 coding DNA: TGTGCCACCAGCAGATCGGGACATACCTACGAGCAGTACTTC.

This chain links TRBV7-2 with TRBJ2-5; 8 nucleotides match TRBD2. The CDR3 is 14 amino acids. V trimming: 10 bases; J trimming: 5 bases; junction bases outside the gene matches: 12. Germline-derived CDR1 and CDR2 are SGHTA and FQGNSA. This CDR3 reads CATRGGASKETQYF. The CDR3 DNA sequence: TGTGCCACCCGGGGGGGGGCGTCTAAGGAGACCCAGTACTTC.

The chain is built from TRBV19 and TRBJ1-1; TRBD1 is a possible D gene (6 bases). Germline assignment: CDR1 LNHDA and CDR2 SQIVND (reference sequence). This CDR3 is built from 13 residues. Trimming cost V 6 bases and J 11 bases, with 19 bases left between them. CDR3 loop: CASRGAQGSDAFF. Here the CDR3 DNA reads TGTGCCAGTAGGGGAGCGCAGGGGAGTGATGCTTTCTTT.

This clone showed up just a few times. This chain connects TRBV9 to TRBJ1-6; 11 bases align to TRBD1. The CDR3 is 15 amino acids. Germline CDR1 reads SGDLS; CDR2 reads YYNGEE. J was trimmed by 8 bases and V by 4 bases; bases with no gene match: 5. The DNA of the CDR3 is TGTGCCAGCAGCCCCCGGACAGGGGGCTATTCACCCCTCCACTTT. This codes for CASSPRTGGYSPLHF. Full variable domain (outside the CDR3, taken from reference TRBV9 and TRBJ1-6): DSGVTQTPKHLITATGQRVTLRCSPRSGDLSVYWYQQSLDQGLQFLIQYYNGEERAKGNILERFSAQQFPDLHSELNLSSLELGDSALYFCASSPRTGGYSPLHFGNGTRLTVT.

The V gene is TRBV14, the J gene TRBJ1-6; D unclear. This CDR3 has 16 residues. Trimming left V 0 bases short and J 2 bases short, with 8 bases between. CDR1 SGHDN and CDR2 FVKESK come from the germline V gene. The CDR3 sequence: CASSQDKRAYNSPLHF. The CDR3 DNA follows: TGTGCCAGCAGCCAAGATAAGAGGGCCTATAATTCACCCCTCCACTTT.

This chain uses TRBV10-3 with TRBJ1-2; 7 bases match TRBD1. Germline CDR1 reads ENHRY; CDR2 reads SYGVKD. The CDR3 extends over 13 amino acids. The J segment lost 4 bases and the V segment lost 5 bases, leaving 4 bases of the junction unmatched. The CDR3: CAISPTGAYGYTF. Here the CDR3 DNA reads TGTGCCATCAGTCCCACAGGGGCCTATGGCTACACCTTC.

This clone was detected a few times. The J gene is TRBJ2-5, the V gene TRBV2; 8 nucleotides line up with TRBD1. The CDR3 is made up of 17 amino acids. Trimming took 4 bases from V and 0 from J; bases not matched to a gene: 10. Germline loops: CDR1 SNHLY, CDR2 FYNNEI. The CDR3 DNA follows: TGTGCCAGCAGTGTAGCTGAGGGACAGGAGTACCAAGAGACCCAGTACTTC. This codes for CASSVAEGQEYQETQYF. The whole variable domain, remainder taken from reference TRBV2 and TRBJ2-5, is EPEVTQTPSHQVTQMGQEVILRCVPISNHLYFYWYRQILGQKVEFLVSFYNNEISEKSEIFDDQFSVERPDGSNFTLKIRSTKLEDSAMYFCASSVAEGQEYQETQYFGPGTRLLVL.